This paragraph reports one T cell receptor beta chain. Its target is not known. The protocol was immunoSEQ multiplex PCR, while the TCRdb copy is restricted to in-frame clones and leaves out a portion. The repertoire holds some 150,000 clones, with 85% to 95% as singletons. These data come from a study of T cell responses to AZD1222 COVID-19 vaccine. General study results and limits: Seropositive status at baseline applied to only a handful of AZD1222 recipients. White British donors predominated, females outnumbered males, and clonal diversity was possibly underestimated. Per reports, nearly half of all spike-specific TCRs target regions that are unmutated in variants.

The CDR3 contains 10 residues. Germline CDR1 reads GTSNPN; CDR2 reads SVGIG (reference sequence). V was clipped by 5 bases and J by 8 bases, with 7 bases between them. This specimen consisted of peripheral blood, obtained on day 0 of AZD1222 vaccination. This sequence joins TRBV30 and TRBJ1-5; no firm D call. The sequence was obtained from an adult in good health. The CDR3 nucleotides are TGTGCCTGGGGCTTAAAGCCCCAGCATTTT. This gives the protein CAWGLKPQHF.